These 8 T cell receptor beta chains originate from one sample sequenced in a study of CD8+CD57+ T cells in acquired aplastic anemia. The use of genomic DNA as template underpinned the TCR beta VDJ and CDR3 profiling. Using its own MiXCR run on the reads, TCRdb lists one record per CDR3 protein. The sample shows under 200,000 distinct CDR3 sequences, approximately 40% of them seen only once. Sequences were obtained from sorted CD4+, CD8+, or CD8+CD57+ T cells (not recorded which) from PBMCs. All receptors come from a human donor in good health.

This clonotype was counted at least ten times. The chain has TRBV7-6 and TRBJ2-1, with TRBD2 matching over 8 bases. With V trimmed by 5 bases and J by 2 bases, 8 bases remained unmatched. This CDR3 has 16 amino acids. CDR1 is SGHVS and CDR2 is FNYEAQ in the germline V gene. The CDR3 spells CASSPSGGGPYNEQFF. The CDR3 region has the DNA TGTGCCAGCAGCCCGTCCGGCGGGGGGCCCTACAATGAGCAGTTCTTC.

This clonotype has just a few counts. The rearrangement joins TRBV5-4 to TRBJ1-2; possibly TRBD1 for D (5 bases). The CDR3 loop spans 14 amino acids. The germline V gene encodes CDR1 SGHNT and CDR2 YYREEE (reference sequence). V lost 0 bases and J lost 8, with 14 bases in between. The CDR3 DNA sequence: TGTGCCAGCAGCTTGGGGGGGGAGCCACGGGGCTACACCTTC. Its translation is CASSLGGEPRGYTF.

Many counts were recorded for this clonotype. The rearrangement uses TRBV5-1 and TRBJ1-2, with TRBD1 matching over 9 bases. The CDR3 has 14 amino acids. Germline loops: CDR1 SGHRS, CDR2 YFSETQ. V shed 4 bases and J 7 bases; nucleotides not matched to a gene: 8. The CDR3 coding sequence is TGCGCCAGCAGCGGTGGTGGGACAGGGACTGGCTACACCTTC. Its protein is CASSGGGTGTGYTF. The complete variable domain, with remaining parts taken from reference TRBV5-1 and TRBJ1-2, reads KAGVTQTPRYLIKTRGQQVTLSCSPISGHRSVSWYQQTPGQGLQFLFEYFSETQRNKGNFPGRFSGRQFSNSRSEMNVSTLELGDSALYLCASSGGGTGTGYTFGSGTRLTVV.

This chain connects TRBV2 to TRBJ2-1, with 8 bases identical to TRBD2. After removal of 6 bases from V and 0 bases from J, the junction contained 4 bases not matched to a gene. Germline V gives CDR1 SNHLY, CDR2 FYNNEI. CDR3 length equals 15 residues. CDR3 coding DNA: TGTGCCAGCAGCCTAGCGGGCCGCTCCTACAATGAGCAGTTCTTC. Its protein product is CASSLAGRSYNEQFF.

Comments on this clonotype: Since a much larger clone is just one base distant, this may be a read error. V is TRBV4-3 and J is TRBJ1-5, with unresolved D. Germline lookup yields CDR1 LGHNA and CDR2 YSLEER. The CDR3 extends over 14 amino acids. The CDR3 region is CTSSQDGRHQPQHF. The CDR3 DNA reads as TGCACCAGCAGCCAAGATGGGCGTCATCAGCCCCAGCATTTT.

This clonotype was seen many times. This sequence joins TRBV5-5 and TRBJ1-5; no definite D call. V was clipped by 1 base and J by 2 bases, with 10 bases between them. This CDR3 spans 15 amino acids. The germline V gene encodes CDR1 SGHKS and CDR2 YYEKEE (reference sequence). The CDR3 here is CASSLSFDGNQPQHF. The CDR3 coding sequence is TGTGCCAGCAGCTTGAGTTTCGACGGCAATCAGCCCCAGCATTTT. Using reference TRBV5-5 and TRBJ1-5 for the parts outside the CDR3, the full variable domain is DAGVTQSPTHLIKTRGQQVTLRCSPISGHKSVSWYQQVLGQGPQFIFQYYEKEERGRGNFPDRFSARQFPNYSSELNVNALLLGDSALYLCASSLSFDGNQPQHFGDGTRLSIL.

This chain connects TRBV6-1 to TRBJ2-1, with 10 nucleotides matching TRBD2. Trimming cost V 7 bases and J 10 bases; bases outside gene matches: 7. CDR1 and CDR2 from the germline V gene are MNHNS and SASEGT. This CDR3 region has 13 residues. The CDR3 region is CASMLAGAQEQFF. The CDR3 region has the DNA TGTGCCAGCATGCTAGCGGGAGCACAAGAGCAGTTCTTC.

The CDR3 spells CASSLTTGLQETQYF. The CDR3 nucleotides read TGTGCCAGTAGCCTCACGACAGGGCTTCAAGAGACCCAGTACTTC. The chain uses TRBV19 and TRBJ2-5, with 7 bases lining up with TRBD1. The trim removed 6 bases at V and 2 bases at J, leaving 9 bases unmatched. Germline V lookup: CDR1 LNHDA, CDR2 SQIVND (reference sequence). The CDR3 is made up of 15 amino acids.